This T cell receptor beta chain comes out of a study of T cells in localized non-small cell lung cancer. The V gene's germline CDR1 is LNHDA and CDR2 SQIVND (reference sequence). With 9 bases clipped from V and 1 base from J, the junction kept 5 bases outside the gene matches. CDR3 length: 14 amino acids. Data came from immunoSEQ multiplex PCR; TCRdb stores just in-frame clones and leaves some out. Of over 1,000 clones listed, around 40% are singletons. The table lists this clone with a count of one. The source of this sequence is a woman aged 35 to 69 with stage I lung adenocarcinoma. This chain links TRBV19 with TRBJ1-2; 10 nucleotides match TRBD1. The sample here was lung tumor tissue, taken before any cancer treatment. The CDR3 DNA reads TGTGCCAGCGTAGGACAGGGGGTTAACTATGGCTACACCTTC. As protein: CASVGQGVNYGYTF.